Only a few counts were recorded for the clone carrying this TCR beta chain. The CDR3 is 18 amino acids. This specimen comes from a study of vaccination and CD4 T cells after COVID-19. About the research overall: Convalescent participants consisted of six males and four females, two being Hispanic. Participants were given two doses of BNT162b2 or mRNA-1273 vaccine. Convalescent patients gave post-COVID blood a median approximately 100 days post-diagnosis, range 35 to 161.

TCRdb processed the PCR reads anew with MiXCR; each CDR3 protein has one entry. The table records 20,000 to 30,000 distinct CDR3 sequences, under 65% of them present only once. The V call is TRBV21-1, the J call TRBJ1-5; the table's TRBD1 call for D was not verified on the DNA. TRBV21-1 has pseudogene status. The TCR originated in a human donor who had recovered from COVID-19. This specimen was CD4+ T cells from blood, taken before SARS-CoV-2 vaccination. CDR3 nucleotide sequence: TGTGCCAGCAGCAAAGAGGGCGTCAGGCCGGGTGGCAATCAGCCCCAGCATTTT. This gives the protein CASSKEGVRPGGNQPQHF.